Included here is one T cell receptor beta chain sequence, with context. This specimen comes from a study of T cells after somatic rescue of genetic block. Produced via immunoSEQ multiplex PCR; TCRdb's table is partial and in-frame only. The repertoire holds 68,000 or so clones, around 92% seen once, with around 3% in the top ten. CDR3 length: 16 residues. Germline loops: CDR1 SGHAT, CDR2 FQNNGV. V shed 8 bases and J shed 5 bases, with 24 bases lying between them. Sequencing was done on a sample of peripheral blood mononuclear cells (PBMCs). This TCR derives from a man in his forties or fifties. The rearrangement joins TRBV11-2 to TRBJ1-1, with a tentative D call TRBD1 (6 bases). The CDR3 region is CASQTLRGRLRTEAFF. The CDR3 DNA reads TGTGCCAGCCAAACGCTCCGGGGGCGGTTAAGAACTGAAGCTTTCTTT.